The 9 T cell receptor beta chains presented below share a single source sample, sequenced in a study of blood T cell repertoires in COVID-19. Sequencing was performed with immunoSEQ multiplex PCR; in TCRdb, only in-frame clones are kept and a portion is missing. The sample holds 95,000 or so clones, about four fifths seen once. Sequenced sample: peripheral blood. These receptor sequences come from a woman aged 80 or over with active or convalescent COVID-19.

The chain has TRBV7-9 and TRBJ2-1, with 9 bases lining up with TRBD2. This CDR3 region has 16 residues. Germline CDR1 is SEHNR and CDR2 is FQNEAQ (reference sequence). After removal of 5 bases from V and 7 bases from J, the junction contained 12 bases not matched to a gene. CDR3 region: CASSPTLSGRLNEQFF. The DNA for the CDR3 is TGTGCCAGCAGCCCCACGCTTAGCGGGAGATTAAATGAGCAGTTCTTC.

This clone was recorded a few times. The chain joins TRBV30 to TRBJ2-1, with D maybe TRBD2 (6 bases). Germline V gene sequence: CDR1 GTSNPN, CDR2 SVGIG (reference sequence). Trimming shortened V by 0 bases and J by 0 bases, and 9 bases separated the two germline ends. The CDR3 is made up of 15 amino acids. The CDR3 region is CAWSVSSASYNEQFF. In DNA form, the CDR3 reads TGTGCCTGGAGTGTATCTAGCGCCTCCTACAATGAGCAGTTCTTC.

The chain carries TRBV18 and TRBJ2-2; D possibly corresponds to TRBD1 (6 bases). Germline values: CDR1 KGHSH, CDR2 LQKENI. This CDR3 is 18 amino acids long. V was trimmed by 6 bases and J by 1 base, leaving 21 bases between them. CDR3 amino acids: CASSPLPGQILNTGELFF. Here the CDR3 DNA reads TGTGCCAGCTCGCCGTTGCCGGGACAAATCTTGAACACCGGGGAGCTGTTTTTT.

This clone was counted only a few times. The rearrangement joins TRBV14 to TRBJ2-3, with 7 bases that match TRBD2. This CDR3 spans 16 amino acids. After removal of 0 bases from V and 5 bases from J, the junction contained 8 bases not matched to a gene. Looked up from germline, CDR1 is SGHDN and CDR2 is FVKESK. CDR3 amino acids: CASSQDLIWEGDTQYF. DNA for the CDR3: TGTGCCAGCAGCCAAGATCTAATTTGGGAGGGAGATACGCAGTATTTT.

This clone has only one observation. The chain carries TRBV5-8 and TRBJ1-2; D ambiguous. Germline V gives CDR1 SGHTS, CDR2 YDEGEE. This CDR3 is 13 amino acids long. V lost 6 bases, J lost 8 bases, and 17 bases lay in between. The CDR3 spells CASNPYETSGYTF. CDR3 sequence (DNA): TGTGCCAGCAACCCATATGAGACATCGGGCTACACCTTC.

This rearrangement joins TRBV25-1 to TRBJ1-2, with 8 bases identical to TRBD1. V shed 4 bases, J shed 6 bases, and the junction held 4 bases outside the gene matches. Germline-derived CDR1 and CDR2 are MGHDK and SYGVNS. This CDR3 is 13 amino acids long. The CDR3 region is CASSGTGSNGYTF. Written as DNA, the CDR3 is TGTGCCAGCAGTGGGACAGGGAGCAATGGCTACACCTTC.

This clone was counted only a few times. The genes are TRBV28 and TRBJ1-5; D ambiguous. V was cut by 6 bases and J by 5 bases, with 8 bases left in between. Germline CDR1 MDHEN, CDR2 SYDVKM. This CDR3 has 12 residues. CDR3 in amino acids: CASSYGDQPQHF. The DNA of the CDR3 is TGTGCCAGCAGCTACGGAGATCAGCCCCAGCATTTT.

This chain's CDR3 is CASTLRGGYQPQHF. The CDR3 DNA reads as TGTGCCAGCACCCTCCGGGGGGGTTATCAGCCCCAGCATTTT. V is TRBV6-5 and J is TRBJ1-5; maybe TRBD1 (5 bases). The V and J ends lost 7 bases and 5 bases respectively, with 15 bases between them. Germline-derived CDR1 and CDR2 are MNHEY and SVGAGI. CDR3 length: 14 residues.

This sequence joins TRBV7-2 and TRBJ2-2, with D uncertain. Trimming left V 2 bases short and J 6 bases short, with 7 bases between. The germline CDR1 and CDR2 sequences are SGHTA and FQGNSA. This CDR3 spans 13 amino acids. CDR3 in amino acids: CASSLPGAGELFF. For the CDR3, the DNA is TGTGCCAGCAGCTTACCCGGTGCCGGGGAGCTGTTTTTT. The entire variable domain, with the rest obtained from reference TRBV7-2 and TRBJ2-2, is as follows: GAGVSQSPSNKVTEKGKDVELRCDPISGHTALYWYRQSLGQGLEFLIYFQGNSAPDKSGLPSDRFSAERTGGSVSTLTIQRTQQEDSAVYLCASSLPGAGELFFGEGSRLTVL.